The 30 T cell receptor beta chains presented below share a single source sample, sequenced in a study of radiation and T cells in renal cell carcinoma. Clones were read by immunoSEQ multiplex PCR, and TCRdb kept only the in-frame ones, dropping some. This table holds under 6,500 clones, roughly three fifths found once. Described treatment: 15 Gy SBRT to primary tumor, nephrectomy 4 weeks later. This sample comprised tumor tissue, obtained from a patient whose treatment included radiotherapy and nephrectomy. The receptor source for this set is a man aged 60 to 75 with renal cell carcinoma.

The V and J genes are TRBV9 and TRBJ1-6; possibly TRBD1 for D (5 bases). V shed 7 bases and J shed 7 bases, with 18 bases lying between them. Germline CDR1 SGDLS, CDR2 YYNGEE. There are 15 residues in the CDR3. CDR3 in amino acids: CASVITGLDNSPLHF. The CDR3 nucleotides are TGTGCCAGCGTTATAACGGGGCTAGACAATTCACCCCTCCACTTT.

Relative to its sample, this clone is medium-sized. The chain is built from TRBV27 and TRBJ2-7; TRBD1 matches at 11 bases. The V gene end was trimmed by 5 bases and the J gene end by 2 bases; junction bases not matched to a gene: 11. The length of the CDR3 is 17 residues. In germline, CDR1 is MNHEY, CDR2 SMNVEV (reference sequence). CDR3 sequence reads: CASSPSGQGAWAYEQYF. The CDR3 DNA sequence: TGTGCCAGCAGTCCCTCAGGACAGGGGGCCTGGGCCTACGAGCAGTACTTC.

Within the sample, this clone is medium-sized (0.01 to 0.1%). This chain joins TRBV19 and TRBJ1-5; D is unclear. The CDR3 length is 15 residues. The V end was cut by 1 base, the J end by 1 base, with 8 bases between. Germline assignment: CDR1 LNHDA and CDR2 SQIVND (reference sequence). This CDR3 reads CASSIVMESNQPQHF. Written as DNA, the CDR3 is TGTGCCAGTAGTATAGTTATGGAGAGCAATCAGCCCCAGCATTTT.

This clone appeared a few times. The chain combines TRBV9 with TRBJ1-4; a weak D match, TRBD1 (5 bases). V dropped 2 bases and J dropped 6 bases, with 14 bases sitting between them. CDR3 length: 15 amino acids. Germline CDR1 reads SGDLS; CDR2 reads YYNGEE. CDR3: CASSVSPRVDEKLFF. Here the CDR3 DNA reads TGTGCCAGCAGCGTTTCTCCCAGGGTTGATGAAAAACTGTTTTTT.

The table lists this clone with a few counts. This chain links TRBV10-3 with TRBJ1-5; maybe TRBD1 (6 bases). Germline CDR1 reads ENHRY; CDR2 reads SYGVKD. The CDR3 extends over 15 amino acids. V was shortened by 3 bases and J by 7 bases, with 16 bases between the two germline ends. CDR3 DNA sequence: TGTGCCATCAGTGATGTGGGACCTGGGGGCCAGCCCCAGCATTTT. Protein: CAISDVGPGGQPQHF.

This rearrangement joins TRBV7-2 to TRBJ2-7; D not certain. Trimming took 1 base from V and 0 from J, leaving 10 bases between them. This CDR3 contains 15 residues. Germline lookup yields CDR1 SGHTA and CDR2 FQGNSA. The CDR3 is CASSLGATSSYEQYF. The CDR3, as DNA: TGTGCCAGCAGCTTAGGTGCGACGAGCTCCTACGAGCAGTACTTC.

The rearrangement uses TRBV11-2 and TRBJ2-7, with 16 nucleotides matching TRBD2. V shed 5 bases, J shed 6 bases, and the junction held 7 bases outside the gene matches. CDR3 length: 16 amino acids. Germline V gene data show CDR1 as SGHAT and CDR2 as FQNNGV. This CDR3 is CASSTGTSGRAIEQYF. CDR3 nucleotides: TGTGCCAGCAGCACCGGGACTAGCGGGAGGGCCATCGAGCAGTACTTC.

The chain joins TRBV12-5 to TRBJ2-7; unclear D gene. V was pared by 3 bases and J by 5 bases, with 14 bases between. There are 14 residues in the CDR3. CDR1 is LGHNT and CDR2 is FRNRAP in the germline V gene. DNA of the CDR3: TGTGCTAGTGGTTTAGGATGGGCCGGAGACGAGCAGTACTTC. Translating gives CASGLGWAGDEQYF.

In its sample, this clone was seen a few times. The rearrangement uses TRBV7-9 and TRBJ1-1; 8 nucleotides line up with TRBD1. V was pared by 3 bases and J by 7 bases, with 10 bases of the junction left unmatched. CDR1 is SEHNR and CDR2 is FQNEAQ in the germline V gene (reference sequence). The length of the CDR3 is 15 residues. Here the CDR3 reads CASSLYSGTGIEAFF. Here the CDR3 DNA reads TGTGCCAGCAGCTTGTATTCAGGGACAGGCATTGAAGCTTTCTTT.

A single count supports this clone. The V call is TRBV4-3, the J call TRBJ2-1; 8 bases match TRBD2. The germline CDR1 and CDR2 sequences are LGHNA and YSLEER. The CDR3 loop spans 15 amino acids. J gave up 5 bases and V 4 bases, and 7 bases lay outside the gene matches. In DNA form, the CDR3 reads TGCGCCAGCAGCCGAACTAGCGGCGGGGACAATGAGCAGTTCTTC. Amino acid sequence: CASSRTSGGDNEQFF.

This chain connects TRBV19 to TRBJ1-2; D might be TRBD1 (5 bases). The germline V gene has CDR1 LNHDA and CDR2 SQIVND (reference sequence). V gave up 2 bases and J gave up 9 bases, with 13 bases separating them. CDR3 length: 13 amino acids. CDR3 coding DNA: TGTGCCAGTAGTATAAATGTGGGGCATCGCTACACCTTC. Protein product: CASSINVGHRYTF.

The chain uses TRBV9 and TRBJ1-1; maybe TRBD1 (6 bases). Between the trimmed V and J ends, which lost 4 bases and 9 bases, there was a span of 31 bases. Germline V gives CDR1 SGDLS, CDR2 YYNGEE. CDR3 size: 18 residues. This CDR3 reads CASSPRAGGGGPGIKAFF. The CDR3 DNA sequence: TGTGCCAGCAGCCCTAGGGCCGGAGGGGGGGGACCGGGAATCAAAGCTTTCTTT.

This clone was seen a few times. V and J are TRBV9 and TRBJ2-7; D not resolved. The ends were cut back, 2 bases at V and 3 bases at J, with 15 bases in the middle. CDR3 size: 15 residues. CDR1 SGDLS and CDR2 YYNGEE come from the germline V gene. The CDR3: CASSVGGPLGYEQYF. DNA of the CDR3: TGTGCCAGCAGCGTTGGCGGCCCCTTAGGCTACGAGCAGTACTTC.

The V call is TRBV6-4, the J call TRBJ1-1; 9 bases match TRBD1. The CDR3 sequence is 14 residues long. V was pared by 8 bases and J by 2 bases, with 6 bases of the junction left unmatched. Germline V gene data show CDR1 as MRHNA and CDR2 as SNTAGT. The CDR3 DNA follows: TGTGCCAGCCGGGACAGGGCCGGCAACACTGAAGCTTTCTTT. This codes for CASRDRAGNTEAFF.

By sample share, this clone is medium-sized. The chain has TRBV6-1 and TRBJ1-2, with D possibly TRBD1 on 6 matching bases. V was shortened by 2 bases and J by 2 bases, with 12 bases between the two germline ends. Per the germline V gene, CDR1 is MNHNS and CDR2 is SASEGT. The CDR3 spans 15 residues. DNA for the CDR3: TGTGCCAGCAGTGAAAGGGGGACACGGAACTATGGCTACACCTTC. This translates into CASSERGTRNYGYTF.

About this clone itself: The junction departs from germline at one end; a sequencing error may be responsible. This sequence joins TRBV11-2 and TRBJ2-2; no clear D gene. The CDR3 length is 15 residues. Germline CDR1 is SGHAT and CDR2 is FQNNGV. The DNA for the CDR3 is TGTGCCAGAAGCTATGGGGTCCCCGGGACCGGGGAGCTGTTTTTT. It is translated as CARSYGVPGTGELFF.

The V call is TRBV5-1, the J call TRBJ2-7, with D tentatively TRBD2 (5 bases). The V end lost 5 bases, the J end lost 2 bases, and 14 bases lay between the germline ends. The germline V gene has CDR1 SGHRS and CDR2 YFSETQ. This CDR3 contains 14 residues. The CDR3, as DNA: TGCGCCAGCAGTTCCCGGACTGACACCTACGAGCAGTACTTC. Residues: CASSSRTDTYEQYF.

The rearrangement links TRBV18 to TRBJ2-7; 7 bases line up with TRBD2. V gave up 2 bases and J gave up 4 bases; unmatched junction bases: 8. This CDR3 spans 15 amino acids. Germline-derived CDR1 and CDR2 are KGHSH and LQKENI. The CDR3 is CASSPNSGLSYEQYF. The CDR3, as DNA: TGTGCCAGCTCACCAAATAGCGGGCTTTCTTACGAGCAGTACTTC.

The gene calls are TRBV7-6 and TRBJ1-5; D might be TRBD1 (6 bases). The length of the CDR3 is 16 residues. Trimming pared 7 bases from V and 2 bases from J, leaving 18 bases between. Germline V lookup: CDR1 SGHVS, CDR2 FNYEAQ. The CDR3 sequence: CASTPGLGGGNQPQHF. The CDR3 DNA reads TGTGCCAGCACCCCCGGTTTGGGGGGCGGCAATCAGCCCCAGCATTTT.

V usage is TRBV7-8 and J usage is TRBJ2-5; no reliable D call. V lost 0 bases and J 4 bases, leaving 9 bases between the germline ends. CDR3 length: 14 residues. The germline V gene has CDR1 SGHVS and CDR2 FQNEAQ. CDR3 sequence reads: CASSLAPKLETQYF. As DNA, the CDR3 is TGTGCCAGCAGCTTAGCGCCAAAATTAGAGACCCAGTACTTC.

V usage is TRBV27 and J usage is TRBJ2-7, with D perhaps given as TRBD1 or TRBD2 (6 bases each). This CDR3 region has 14 residues. Trimming shortened V by 2 bases and J by 2 bases, and 10 bases separated the two germline ends. Germline V gene sequence: CDR1 MNHEY, CDR2 SMNVEV (reference sequence). The CDR3 protein is CASSLVRGPYEQYF. CDR3 in DNA: TGTGCCAGCAGTTTAGTTCGGGGGCCCTACGAGCAGTACTTC.

This chain connects TRBV5-1 to TRBJ2-3, with 11 bases fitting TRBD2. Germline V gene data show CDR1 as SGHRS and CDR2 as YFSETQ. Trimming at V came to 4 bases and at J to 2 bases, leaving 9 bases not matched to a gene. The CDR3 covers 17 residues. The CDR3 spells CASSPGTSGDFTDTQYF. The CDR3 coding sequence is TGCGCCAGCAGCCCCGGGACTAGCGGAGACTTCACAGATACGCAGTATTTT.

This chain connects TRBV25-1 to TRBJ2-5; no reliable D call. V lost 4 bases, J lost 0 bases, and 9 bases lay in between. CDR1 is MGHDK and CDR2 is SYGVNS in the germline V gene. The CDR3 extends over 14 amino acids. The CDR3 protein is CASSAWVNQETQYF. In DNA form, the CDR3 reads TGTGCCAGCAGTGCGTGGGTCAACCAAGAGACCCAGTACTTC.

The chain combines TRBV6-4 with TRBJ1-1, with a weak D call TRBD1 (5 bases). CDR3 length equals 13 residues. Germline CDR1 MRHNA, CDR2 SNTAGT. Trimming removed 5 bases at V and 5 bases at J, with 12 bases between. The CDR3 sequence is CASSTQSGTEAFF. In DNA form, the CDR3 reads TGTGCCAGCAGTACCCAATCAGGGACTGAAGCTTTCTTT.

This clone has more than one count but fewer than ten. The chain uses TRBV27 and TRBJ1-2, with a tentative D call TRBD1 (5 bases). Deletions cut 6 bases from V and 4 bases from J, with 18 bases between. This CDR3 is 15 amino acids long. Germline V gene data show CDR1 as MNHEY and CDR2 as SMNVEV (reference sequence). The CDR3 is CASSPHRGGSYGYTF. CDR3 in DNA: TGTGCCAGCAGCCCTCACCGCGGGGGGAGCTATGGCTACACCTTC.

CDR3 sequence (DNA): TGTGCCAGCAGTTACTCGTCAGCACCTGAGGAACTGTTTTTT. Translating gives CASSYSSAPEELFF. The V and J genes are TRBV6-6 and TRBJ1-4; D gene uncertain. Germline CDR1 MNHNY, CDR2 SVGAGI (reference sequence). V lost 0 bases and J 12 bases, leaving 14 bases between the germline ends. This CDR3 comprises 14 residues.

This clone was seen only a few times. This rearrangement joins TRBV5-1 to TRBJ1-5, with D perhaps matching TRBD1 (5 bases). Germline CDR1 reads SGHRS; CDR2 reads YFSETQ. CDR3 length equals 14 residues. With 2 bases removed from V and 2 bases from J, the gap between germline ends came to 8 bases. CDR3 coding DNA: TGCGCCAGCAGCTTAAGGGGCGGCAATCAGCCCCAGCATTTT. It translates to CASSLRGGNQPQHF. Supplemented by reference TRBV5-1 and TRBJ1-5, the full variable domain reads KAGVTQTPRYLIKTRGQQVTLSCSPISGHRSVSWYQQTPGQGLQFLFEYFSETQRNKGNFPGRFSGRQFSNSRSEMNVSTLELGDSALYLCASSLRGGNQPQHFGDGTRLSIL.

In this sample, this clone is medium-sized. This CDR3 is CASSGFDFDEQFF. CDR3 sequence (DNA): TGTGCCAGCAGTGGCTTTGATTTTGATGAGCAGTTCTTC. This rearrangement joins TRBV9 to TRBJ2-1; D gene unclear. Looked up from germline, CDR1 is SGDLS and CDR2 is YYNGEE. The CDR3 contains 13 residues. The V end was cut by 5 bases, the J end by 8 bases, with 14 bases between.

Comment on this clone: A far larger clone is one base from this, pointing to a likely read error. Other DNA sequences in the same sample also yield this CDR3. V and J are TRBV4-1 and TRBJ2-7, with 9 bases identical to TRBD2. The germline V gene has CDR1 MGHRA and CDR2 YSYEKL. The CDR3 extends over 15 amino acids. Trimming took 3 bases from V and 2 from J; bases not matched to a gene: 5. DNA for the CDR3: TGCGCCAGCAGCCACAGTAGCGGGAGAACCTACGAGCAGTACTTC. Translating gives CASSHSSGRTYEQYF.

This clone was detected a few times. V and J are TRBV7-8 and TRBJ1-1; 8 nucleotides line up with TRBD1. The CDR3 contains 15 residues. CDR1 SGHVS and CDR2 FQNEAQ come from the germline V gene. V gave up 5 bases and J gave up 7 bases; unmatched junction bases: 12. The CDR3 nucleotides are TGTGCCAGCAGCCCCAGGCTGAGGACAGGGCGTGAAGCTTTCTTT. Translating it yields CASSPRLRTGREAFF.